This T cell receptor (beta chain) was identified in a study of T-cell memory formation after mild COVID-19. TCRdb processed the 5' RACE reads anew with MiXCR; each CDR3 protein has one entry. The data show 150,000 to 200,000 distinct CDR3 sequences, with about 14% seen just once and roughly 14% held by the top ten. The receptor comes from an adult woman who had mild COVID-19 (a few samples of this study predate the infection). Cell type and time point are not known. Sequenced: PBMCs or a T cell subset sorted from them (not recorded which).

The CDR3 region is CASSLGGLAVHEQFF. DNA for the CDR3: TGCGCCAGCAGCTTGGGTGGCCTAGCGGTACATGAGCAGTTCTTC. This chain joins TRBV5-1 and TRBJ2-1, with 7 nucleotides matching TRBD2. The junction had 8 bases not matched to a gene; V was cut back by 0 bases and J by 8 bases. Looked up from germline, CDR1 is SGHRS and CDR2 is YFSETQ. The CDR3 consists of 15 residues.